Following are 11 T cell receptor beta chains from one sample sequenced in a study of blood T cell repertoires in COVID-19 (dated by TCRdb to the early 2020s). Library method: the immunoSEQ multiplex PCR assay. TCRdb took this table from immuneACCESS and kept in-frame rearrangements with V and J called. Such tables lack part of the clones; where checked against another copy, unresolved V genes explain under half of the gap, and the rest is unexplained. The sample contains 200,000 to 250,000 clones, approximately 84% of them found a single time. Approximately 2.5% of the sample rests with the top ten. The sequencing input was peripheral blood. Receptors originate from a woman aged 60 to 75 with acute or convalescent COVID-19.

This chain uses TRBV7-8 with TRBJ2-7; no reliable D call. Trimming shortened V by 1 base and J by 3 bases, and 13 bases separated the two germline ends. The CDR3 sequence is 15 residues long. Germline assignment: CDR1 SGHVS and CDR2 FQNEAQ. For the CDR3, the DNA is TGTGCCAGCAGCTTAGATTCCGGAGAGTTCTACGAGCAGTACTTC. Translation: CASSLDSGEFYEQYF.

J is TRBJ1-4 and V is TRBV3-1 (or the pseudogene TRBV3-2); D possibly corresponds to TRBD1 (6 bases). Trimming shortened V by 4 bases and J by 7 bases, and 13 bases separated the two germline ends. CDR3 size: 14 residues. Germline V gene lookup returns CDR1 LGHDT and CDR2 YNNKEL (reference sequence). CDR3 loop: CASSPGTTTEKLFF. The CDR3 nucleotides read TGTGCCAGCAGCCCCGGGACAACGACTGAAAAACTGTTTTTT.

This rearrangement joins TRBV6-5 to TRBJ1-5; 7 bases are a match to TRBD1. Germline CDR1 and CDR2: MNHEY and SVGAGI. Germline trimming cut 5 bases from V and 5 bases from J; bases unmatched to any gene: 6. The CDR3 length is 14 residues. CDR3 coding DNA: TGTGCCAGCAGTAGGGGCAGGGGGGATCAGCCCCAGCATTTT. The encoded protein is CASSRGRGDQPQHF.

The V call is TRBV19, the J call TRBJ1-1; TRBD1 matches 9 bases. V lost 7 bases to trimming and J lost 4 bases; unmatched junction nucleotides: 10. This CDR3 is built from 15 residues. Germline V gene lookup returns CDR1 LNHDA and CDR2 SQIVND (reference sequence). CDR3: CASMRGQGPSTEAFF. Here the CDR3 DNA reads TGTGCCAGTATGAGGGGACAGGGACCGAGCACTGAAGCTTTCTTT.

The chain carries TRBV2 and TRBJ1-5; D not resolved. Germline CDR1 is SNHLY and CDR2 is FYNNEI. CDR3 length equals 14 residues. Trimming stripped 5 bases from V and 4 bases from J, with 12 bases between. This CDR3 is CASSWASGNQPQHF. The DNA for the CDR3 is TGTGCCAGCAGTTGGGCCAGTGGGAATCAGCCCCAGCATTTT.

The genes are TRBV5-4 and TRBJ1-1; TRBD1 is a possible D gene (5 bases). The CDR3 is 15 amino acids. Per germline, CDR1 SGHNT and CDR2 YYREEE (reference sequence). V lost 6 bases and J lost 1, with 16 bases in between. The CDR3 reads CASTSLWGGNTEAFF. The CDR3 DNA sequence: TGTGCCAGCACCTCTTTGTGGGGCGGGAACACTGAAGCTTTCTTT.

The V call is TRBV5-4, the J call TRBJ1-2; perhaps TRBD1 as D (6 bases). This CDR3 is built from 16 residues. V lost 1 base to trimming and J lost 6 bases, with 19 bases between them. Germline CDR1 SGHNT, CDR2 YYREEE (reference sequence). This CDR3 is CASSLMGLGQGNGYTF. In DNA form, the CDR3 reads TGTGCCAGCAGCTTGATGGGATTGGGCCAGGGGAATGGCTACACCTTC.

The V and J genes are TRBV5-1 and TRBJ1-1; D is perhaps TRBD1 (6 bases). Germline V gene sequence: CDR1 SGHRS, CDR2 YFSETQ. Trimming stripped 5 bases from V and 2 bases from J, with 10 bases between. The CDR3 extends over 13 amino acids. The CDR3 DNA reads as TGCGCCAGCAGGACAGGCCTTAACACTGAAGCTTTCTTT. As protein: CASRTGLNTEAFF. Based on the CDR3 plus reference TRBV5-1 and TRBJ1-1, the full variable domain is KAGVTQTPRYLIKTRGQQVTLSCSPISGHRSVSWYQQTPGQGLQFLFEYFSETQRNKGNFPGRFSGRQFSNSRSEMNVSTLELGDSALYLCASRTGLNTEAFFGQGTRLTVV.

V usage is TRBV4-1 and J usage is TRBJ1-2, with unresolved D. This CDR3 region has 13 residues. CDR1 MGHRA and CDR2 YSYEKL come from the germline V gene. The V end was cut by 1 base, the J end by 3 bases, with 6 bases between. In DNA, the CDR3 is TGCGCCAGCAGCCAAGTGGGAGACTATGGCTACACCTTC. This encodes CASSQVGDYGYTF.

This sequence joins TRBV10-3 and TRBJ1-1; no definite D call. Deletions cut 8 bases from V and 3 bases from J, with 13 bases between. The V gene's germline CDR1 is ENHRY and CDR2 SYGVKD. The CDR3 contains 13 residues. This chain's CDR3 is CAISGKKDTEAFF. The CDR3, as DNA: TGTGCCATCTCGGGTAAAAAGGACACTGAAGCTTTCTTT.

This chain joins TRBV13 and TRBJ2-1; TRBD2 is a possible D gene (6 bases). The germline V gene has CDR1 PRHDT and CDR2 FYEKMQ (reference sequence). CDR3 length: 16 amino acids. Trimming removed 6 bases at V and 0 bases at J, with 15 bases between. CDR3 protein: CASRGPRGSSYNEQFF. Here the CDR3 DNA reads TGTGCCAGCAGAGGCCCTCGGGGGAGCTCCTACAATGAGCAGTTCTTC.